This T cell receptor beta chain is drawn from a study of vaccination and CD4 T cells after COVID-19. The wider study: Median time from second vaccine dose to sampling was about 70 days (14 to 241).

Described treatment: roughly 10-day PBMC culture with coronavirus spike peptide pools or control peptides (ViraFEST assay). Antigen-specific T cells were expanded with peptide pools by ViraFEST, and TCRs were then sequenced. Approximately 1.8 million PBMCs per well were cultured with roughly 10 IU/ml IL-2 and roughly 10 ug/ml peptide pools. Half-medium replacement with fresh IL-2 medium took place on days 3 and 7. Germline values: CDR1 SGHTA, CDR2 FQGNSA. The ends were cut back, 6 bases at V and 2 bases at J, with 12 bases in the middle. This CDR3 comprises 14 residues. Sequenced with the Oncomine TCR Beta short-read assay was DNA taken from cultured CD4+ T cells. TCRdb itself ran the PCR reads through MiXCR, one entry per CDR3 protein. Of over 10,000 distinct CDR3 sequences in the sample, approximately 60% were seen once. This clonotype has only a few counts. Its antigen is unidentified.

Sequencing was carried out using CD4+ T cells from blood, cultured in vitro. The V call is TRBV7-2, the J call TRBJ2-3; D might be TRBD2 (5 bases). This TCR was recovered from a human donor who had recovered from COVID-19. In nucleotides, the CDR3 is TGTGCCAGCAGGGAGGCCGTAGTCACAGATACGCAGTATTTT. This gives the protein CASREAVVTDTQYF.